This T cell receptor beta chain was sequenced for a study of T cell responses to AZD1222 COVID-19 vaccine. A note on this clone: Antigen specificity is unknown.

TCRdb's table, derived via immunoSEQ multiplex PCR, lists solely in-frame clones and lacks some. Here the sample spans 100,000 or so clones, roughly 90% being singletons. Germline V gene sequence: CDR1 ENHRY, CDR2 SYGVKD. V was clipped by 0 bases and J by 5 bases, with 10 bases between them. The CDR3 is 14 residues long. Overall study findings and caveats: It was only after the peak T cell response that any repertoires were sampled.

The rearrangement uses TRBV10-3 and TRBJ2-5, with D possibly matching TRBD2 (6 bases). The receptor's source is an adult in good health. Source: peripheral blood, taken on day 0 of AZD1222 vaccination. The CDR3: CAISESRAGETQYF. CDR3 in DNA: TGTGCCATCAGTGAGTCGCGCGCGGGGGAGACCCAGTACTTC.